These 3 T cell receptor beta chains share one sample of origin, sequenced in a study of low-dose radiotherapy and immunotherapy resistance in tumors. TRAV- and TRBV-specific primers, spanning alpha and beta chains, primed first-strand cDNA. TCR amplification ran 20 PCR cycles using constant-region and V-primer adapter primers. Each CDR3 protein is one row after TCRdb ran MiXCR on the reads. Seen here are some 57,000 distinct CDR3 sequences, about 23% observed once, and the top ten hold 5.5% to 6.5%. Noted time point: before trial treatment. The sequences come from PBMCs, collected before treatment. These receptors originate from a male donor with prostate cancer.

This clonotype appeared many times. The chain links TRBV5-1 to TRBJ1-6; tentatively, D is TRBD1 (5 bases). There are 14 residues in the CDR3. Germline assignment: CDR1 SGHRS and CDR2 YFSETQ. V was clipped by 4 bases and J by 8 bases, with 13 bases between them. CDR3 DNA sequence: TGCGCCAGCAGCGCCGGGGACTTGGATTCACCCCTCCACTTT. It is translated as CASSAGDLDSPLHF.

This clonotype was seen at least ten times. The chain has TRBV7-9 and TRBJ1-2; no reliable D call. The CDR3 length is 14 residues. V shed 5 bases and J shed 4 bases, with 14 bases lying between them. Germline V lookup: CDR1 SEHNR, CDR2 FQNEAQ (reference sequence). CDR3 in DNA: TGTGCCAGCAGCCTTCGAGCTGAAGGCTATGGCTACACCTTC. This codes for CASSLRAEGYGYTF. The whole variable domain, filled in from reference TRBV7-9 and TRBJ1-2, reads DTGVSQNPRHKITKRGQNVTFRCDPISEHNRLYWYRQTLGQGPEFLTYFQNEAQLEKSRLLSDRFSAERPKGSFSTLEIQRTEQGDSAMYLCASSLRAEGYGYTFGSGTRLTVV.

The genes are TRBV19 and TRBJ2-1; D perhaps matches TRBD1 (6 bases). Germline CDR1 and CDR2: LNHDA and SQIVND (reference sequence). The V end lost 4 bases, the J end lost 7 bases, and 17 bases lay between the germline ends. The CDR3 has 15 residues. CDR3 sequence reads: CASSTNRALWNEQFF. The CDR3 region has the DNA TGTGCCAGTAGTACGAACAGGGCCCTTTGGAATGAGCAGTTCTTC.